The present entry profiles one T cell receptor (beta chain) with its context. CDR1 is SGHNT and CDR2 is YYREEE in the germline V gene (reference sequence). The CDR3 extends over 13 amino acids. Trimming cost V 0 bases and J 2 bases, with 5 bases left between them. The data stem from a study of shared clonotypes between healthy human individuals. Some clones are missing from TCRdb's copy, which holds only in-frame ones; the method was immunoSEQ multiplex PCR. The sample has nearly 500,000 clones; over 65% are singletons. This clonotype originated in a woman in her thirties or forties in good health. Some clones in this sample may be carry-over from other donors' samples. The specimen was PBMCs. The rearrangement links TRBV5-4 to TRBJ1-2; no clear D gene. CDR3 coding DNA: TGTGCCAGCAGCTTGGATGGAAACTATGGCTACACCTTC. It encodes CASSLDGNYGYTF.